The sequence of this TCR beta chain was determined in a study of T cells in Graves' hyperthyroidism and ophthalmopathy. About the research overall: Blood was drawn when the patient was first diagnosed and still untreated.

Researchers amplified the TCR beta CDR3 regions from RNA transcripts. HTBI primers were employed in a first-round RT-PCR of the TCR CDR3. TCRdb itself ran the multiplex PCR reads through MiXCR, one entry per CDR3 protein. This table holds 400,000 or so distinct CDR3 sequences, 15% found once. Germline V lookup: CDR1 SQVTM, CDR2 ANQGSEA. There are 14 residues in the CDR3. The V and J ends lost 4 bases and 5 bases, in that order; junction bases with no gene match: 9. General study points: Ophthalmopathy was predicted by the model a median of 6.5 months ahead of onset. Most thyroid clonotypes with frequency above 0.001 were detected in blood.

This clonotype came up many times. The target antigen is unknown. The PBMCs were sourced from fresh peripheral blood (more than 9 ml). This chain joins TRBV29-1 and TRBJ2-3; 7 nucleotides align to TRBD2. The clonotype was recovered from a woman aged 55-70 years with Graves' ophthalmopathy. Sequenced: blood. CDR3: CSVVLADGLDTQYF. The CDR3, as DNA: TGCAGCGTTGTCCTAGCGGACGGCTTAGATACGCAGTATTTT.